These 12 T cell receptor beta chains share one sample of origin, sequenced in a study of regulatory T cells in long-lasting Graves disease. Time point indicated: persistent/refractory GD, antithyroid drugs over 5 years with positive TRAb. The TCR library was prepared using RNA isolated from PBMCs. Building the TCR beta libraries relied on iRepertoire HTBI primers, and CDR3 regions underwent Arm-PCR. MiXCR was run by TCRdb on the multiplex PCR reads, yielding one entry per CDR3 protein. The data hold nearly 350,000 distinct CDR3 sequences, with about 19% observed a single time. The input for sequencing was peripheral blood mononuclear cells (PBMCs), taken when the disease was refractory, from a patient treated with antithyroid drugs. The receptor set was obtained from a female donor with Graves disease.

This clonotype has a count of ten or more. This rearrangement joins TRBV2 to TRBJ1-5, with D unclear. V was shortened by 4 bases and J by 7 bases, with 11 bases between the two germline ends. The CDR3 sequence is 13 residues long. Germline CDR1 is SNHLY and CDR2 is FYNNEI. The CDR3 nucleotides are TGTGCCAGCAGTGTATGGGATTTACAGCCCCAGCATTTT. Protein product: CASSVWDLQPQHF.

The chain joins TRBV5-1 to TRBJ1-4; D unresolved. Germline-derived CDR1 and CDR2 are SGHRS and YFSETQ. The CDR3 is made up of 13 amino acids. Trimming took 0 bases from V and 8 from J, leaving 8 bases between them. The CDR3 DNA follows: TGCGCCAGCAGCTTGGATAGGGAGGAAAAACTGTTTTTT. Protein sequence: CASSLDREEKLFF.

V gene TRBV29-1 combines with J gene TRBJ2-7, with D possibly called TRBD1 or TRBD2 (5 bases each). V was pared by 4 bases and J by 5 bases, with 12 bases between. CDR3 length: 12 residues. CDR1 and CDR2 (germline): SQVTM, ANQGSEA. The CDR3, as DNA: TGCAGCGTTGGCAGGGAGTTCGACGAGCAGTACTTC. It specifies CSVGREFDEQYF.

This clonotype was counted many times. J is TRBJ1-4 and V is TRBV20-1; the D is unclear. The V end lost 0 bases, the J end lost 5 bases, and 13 bases lay between the germline ends. Per germline, CDR1 DFQATT and CDR2 SNEGSKA (reference sequence). The CDR3 covers 15 residues. The CDR3 loop reads CSARDRLGWNEKLFF. The CDR3 DNA sequence: TGCAGTGCTAGAGATCGGCTTGGGTGGAATGAAAAACTGTTTTTT.

A few counts support this clonotype. The V call is TRBV15, the J call TRBJ2-3; no firm D call. The CDR3 contains 14 residues. Deletions cut 5 bases from V and 2 bases from J, with 11 bases between. Germline values: CDR1 LNHNV, CDR2 YYDKDF (reference sequence). This CDR3 is CATSQSPYTDTQYF. As DNA, the CDR3 is TGTGCCACCAGCCAGTCCCCTTACACAGATACGCAGTATTTT.

V gene TRBV5-1 combines with J gene TRBJ1-2, with 7 bases fitting TRBD1. After removal of 0 bases from V and 1 base from J, the junction contained 6 bases not matched to a gene. Germline V gene sequence: CDR1 SGHRS, CDR2 YFSETQ. This CDR3 has 16 residues. CDR3 loop: CASSLGGTESNYGYTF. The CDR3 region has the DNA TGCGCCAGCAGCTTGGGGGGGACAGAGAGTAACTATGGCTACACCTTC.

This clonotype was seen ten or more times. The chain uses TRBV27 and TRBJ2-5; TRBD2 matches at 7 bases. The CDR3 is 12 residues long. Trimming removed 6 bases from V and 9 bases from J; junction bases left unmatched: 7. Germline V lookup: CDR1 MNHEY, CDR2 SMNVEV (reference sequence). For the CDR3, the DNA is TGTGCCAGCAGACGCCCTGGGGGGGCCCAGTACTTC. It codes for CASRRPGGAQYF.

V usage is TRBV12-3 or TRBV12-4 and J usage is TRBJ2-1, with TRBD2 matching over 8 bases. The CDR3 runs 14 residues. V gave up 8 bases and J gave up 9 bases; unmatched junction bases: 12. The CDR3 nucleotides read TGTGCCAGCTCGGGGGGGCCGGGGTGGAGTGAGCAGTTCTTC. This codes for CASSGGPGWSEQFF.

This clonotype was detected only a few times. The rearrangement uses TRBV12-3 or TRBV12-4 and TRBJ1-3; 8 bases are a match to TRBD1. J was trimmed by 0 bases and V by 5 bases; bases with no gene match: 12. The CDR3 covers 18 residues. The CDR3 here is CASSPHPTGALSGNTIYF. In DNA form, the CDR3 reads TGTGCCAGCAGTCCTCACCCGACAGGGGCCCTCTCTGGAAACACCATATATTTT.

The chain recombines TRBV12-3 or TRBV12-4 with TRBJ2-2, with 11 bases matching TRBD1. With V trimmed by 5 bases and J by 0 bases, 5 bases remained unmatched. The CDR3 has 17 residues. The CDR3 DNA follows: TGTGCCAGCAGTGGAGGGACAGGGGGATCGAACACCGGGGAGCTGTTTTTT. Amino acids: CASSGGTGGSNTGELFF.

The gene calls are TRBV5-6 and TRBJ1-5; 8 positions agree with TRBD1. With 4 bases clipped from V and 2 bases from J, the junction kept 11 bases outside the gene matches. Germline V gene data show CDR1 as SGHDT and CDR2 as YYEEEE. The CDR3 sequence is 17 residues long. CDR3 sequence (DNA): TGTGCCAGCAGCCCCGGGACAGGCCGAGGGGGCAATCAGCCCCAGCATTTT. It is translated as CASSPGTGRGGNQPQHF.

This chain uses TRBV12-3 or TRBV12-4 with TRBJ2-7, with a weak D call TRBD2 (6 bases). The CDR3 totals 14 residues. Trimming stripped 4 bases from V and 2 bases from J, with 12 bases between. CDR3 coding DNA: TGTGCCAGCAGTTCCCCCGGGGGAACCTACGAGCAGTACTTC. It specifies CASSSPGGTYEQYF.